The clone carrying this T cell receptor (beta chain) was detected ten times or more. The data derive from a study of T cells in Graves' hyperthyroidism and ophthalmopathy. RNA transcripts gave rise to amplified TCR beta CDR3 regions. During a first-round RT-PCR of the TCR CDR3, the HTBI primer set was used. TCRdb called the multiplex PCR reads again in MiXCR, with one record for every CDR3 protein. The sample gives around 420,000 distinct CDR3 sequences, 15% to 19% of which show up once; 14% is in the top ten. Diagnoses were made from clinical symptoms, serum measures (thyroxine and TRAb), thyroid ultrasound and orbital computed tomography. The sequenced sample was blood. The sequence was obtained from a young woman with Graves' hyperthyroidism.

The CDR3, as DNA: TGCAGTGCGGACCCGACAGGGAGCTCCTACAATGAGCAGTTCTTC. Protein: CSADPTGSSYNEQFF. This sequence joins TRBV20-1 and TRBJ2-1, with 7 positions matching TRBD1. The V and J ends lost 6 bases and 0 bases, in that order; junction bases with no gene match: 8. Germline CDR1 reads DFQATT; CDR2 reads SNEGSKA (reference sequence). This CDR3 spans 15 amino acids.